The entry that follows covers one TCR beta chain sequence. Its antigen remains unknown. The record originates from a study of T cell repertoires in cytomegalovirus infection. As for the study in general: Use of recently identified HLA-C-restricted and well-studied HLA-B-restricted CMV epitopes was part of the study. Indicated by public TCR beta signatures were CMV infection and matching HLA type.

Points from the study as a whole: Of the TCR beta families, the public ones yielded a cumulative frequency that identified carriers of CMV plus the relevant HLA. HLA-C-restricted, CMV-specific TCR beta clonotypes were dominant ex vivo.

TCRdb processed the reads anew with MiXCR; each CDR3 protein has one entry. The sample lists about 700,000 distinct CDR3 sequences; roughly 33% were seen once. This clonotype was obtained from a human donor in good health (CMV status not recorded). Some clones in this sample may be carry-over from other donors' samples. The sequencing used cultured PBMCs, collected from culture after CMV antigen stimulation.

CDR3 in DNA: TGTGCCAGCAGTTTAACTGGACAGGTTGGGGGCTACACCTTC. Protein product: CASSLTGQVGGYTF. V and J are TRBV12-3 or TRBV12-4 and TRBJ1-2, with 7 bases aligning to TRBD1. Losses at the gene ends were 2 bases for V and 8 bases for J; bases not matched to a gene: 8. The CDR3 contains 14 residues.